What follows are 32 T cell receptor beta chains derived from one specimen sequenced in a study of blood T cell repertoires in COVID-19. TCRdb's copy holds only in-frame clones and misses some; the assay was immunoSEQ multiplex PCR. The repertoire holds around 480,000 clones, with 75% to 90% as singletons. Sequenced material: PBMCs or T cells enriched from blood (not recorded which). These receptors all come from a woman under 30 who had recovered from COVID-19.

The gene calls are TRBV3-1 (or the pseudogene TRBV3-2) and TRBJ2-2, with 9 bases matching TRBD2. V shed 6 bases, J shed 3 bases, and the junction held 11 bases outside the gene matches. CDR3 length: 17 residues. Germline V gives CDR1 LGHDT, CDR2 YNNKEL (reference sequence). CDR3 nucleotides: TGTGCCAGCAGGGCGGGGCTAGCGGGGTTGGACACCGGGGAGCTGTTTTTT. As protein: CASRAGLAGLDTGELFF.

This clone occurred a few times. V and J are TRBV28 and TRBJ1-4, with D hard to call. Germline lookup yields CDR1 MDHEN and CDR2 SYDVKM. The CDR3 is 15 amino acids. V dropped 3 bases and J dropped 11 bases, with 19 bases sitting between them. In DNA, the CDR3 is TGTGCCAGCAGTTTTTTCGGGCTGCGTGCGGGGAAACTGTTTTTT. Translated: CASSFFGLRAGKLFF.

This clone was seen a single time. This chain connects TRBV28 to TRBJ1-2; D possibly corresponds to TRBD1 (6 bases). The germline V gene has CDR1 MDHEN and CDR2 SYDVKM. This CDR3 spans 13 amino acids. Trimming took off 7 bases at V and 4 bases at J, with 13 bases between the two ends. In DNA form, the CDR3 reads TGTGCCAGCAAGGGGGGAGGGCTCTATGGCTACACCTTC. Its translation: CASKGGGLYGYTF.

This chain uses TRBV6-6 with TRBJ2-7; possibly TRBD1 for D (5 bases). The CDR3 spans 14 residues. Germline CDR1 MNHNY, CDR2 SVGAGI (reference sequence). The V and J ends lost 6 bases and 3 bases respectively, with 15 bases between them. CDR3 DNA sequence: TGTGCCAGCAGCATTTTGACAGCCGGCTACGAGCAGTACTTC. Amino acid sequence: CASSILTAGYEQYF.

The chain joins TRBV19 to TRBJ2-1; 7 nucleotides match TRBD2. The CDR3 consists of 17 residues. After removal of 3 bases from V and 1 base from J, the junction contained 9 bases not matched to a gene. Per germline, CDR1 LNHDA and CDR2 SQIVND (reference sequence). CDR3 DNA sequence: TGTGCCAGTAGTATTAGGCGGGGGTTGGGTTCCTACAATGAGCAGTTCTTC. This gives the protein CASSIRRGLGSYNEQFF.

This clone has only a few counts. The V gene is TRBV7-2, the J gene TRBJ1-2; TRBD1 might be the D (6 bases). CDR3 length: 15 residues. Germline lookup yields CDR1 SGHTA and CDR2 FQGNSA. The V end was cut by 5 bases, the J end by 6 bases, with 19 bases between. This CDR3 is CASSPLWGGENGYTF. CDR3 DNA: TGTGCCAGCAGCCCCCTTTGGGGGGGCGAGAATGGCTACACCTTC. Filled out from reference TRBV7-2 and TRBJ1-2, the complete variable domain reads GAGVSQSPSNKVTEKGKDVELRCDPISGHTALYWYRQSLGQGLEFLIYFQGNSAPDKSGLPSDRFSAERTGGSVSTLTIQRTQQEDSAVYLCASSPLWGGENGYTFGSGTRLTVV.

The chain carries TRBV6-5 and TRBJ2-3; possibly TRBD2 for D (7 bases). Trimming left V 7 bases short and J 4 bases short, with 15 bases between. This CDR3 is built from 14 residues. CDR1 and CDR2 (germline): MNHEY, SVGAGI. CDR3 loop: CASTPRGGADTQYF. The CDR3 DNA sequence: TGTGCCAGCACCCCAAGGGGGGGGGCAGATACGCAGTATTTT.

The rearrangement links TRBV29-1 to TRBJ2-5; maybe TRBD2 (6 bases). Deletions cut 3 bases from V and 1 base from J, with 12 bases between. The CDR3 has 14 residues. The germline V gene encodes CDR1 SQVTM and CDR2 ANQGSEA. For the CDR3, the DNA is TGCAGCGTTGAGGCTAGCGACGGCCAAGAGACCCAGTACTTC. Translation: CSVEASDGQETQYF.

The V and J genes are TRBV7-9 and TRBJ2-5; tentative D call: TRBD2 (5 bases). Germline V gene lookup returns CDR1 SEHNR and CDR2 FQNEAQ (reference sequence). Trimming shortened V by 1 base and J by 8 bases, and 11 bases separated the two germline ends. The CDR3 has 13 amino acids. In DNA, the CDR3 is TGTGCCAGCAGCTTAGGGTCCGAGGGCACCCAGTACTTC. Translated: CASSLGSEGTQYF. The variable domain in full, with the rest retrieved from reference TRBV7-9 and TRBJ2-5, is DTGVSQNPRHKITKRGQNVTFRCDPISEHNRLYWYRQTLGQGPEFLTYFQNEAQLEKSRLLSDRFSAERPKGSFSTLEIQRTEQGDSAMYLCASSLGSEGTQYFGPGTRLLVL.

This chain joins TRBV12-3 or TRBV12-4 and TRBJ1-2; D perhaps matches TRBD1 (6 bases). The V and J ends lost 3 bases and 5 bases respectively, with 10 bases between them. The CDR3 has 13 residues. The CDR3 DNA sequence: TGTGCCAGCAGTTTGGACAGTCAATATGGCTACACCTTC. Translation: CASSLDSQYGYTF.

V and J are TRBV6-5 and TRBJ2-2; D uncertain. Germline CDR1 is MNHEY and CDR2 is SVGAGI. V shed 6 bases and J shed 7 bases, with 18 bases lying between them. The CDR3 is 15 residues long. The CDR3 loop reads CASSASRVLYGELFF. CDR3 sequence (DNA): TGTGCCAGCAGCGCCTCCCGGGTGCTATACGGGGAGCTGTTTTTT.

V and J are TRBV10-3 and TRBJ2-3; 10 bases are shared with TRBD1. V was pared by 6 bases and J by 3 bases, with 3 bases of the junction left unmatched. This CDR3 comprises 14 residues. The V gene's germline CDR1 is ENHRY and CDR2 SYGVKD. The CDR3 sequence is CAISKGQGTDTQYF. Here the CDR3 DNA reads TGTGCCATCAGCAAGGGACAGGGGACAGATACGCAGTATTTT.

V usage is TRBV7-9 and J usage is TRBJ1-2, with D maybe TRBD1 (5 bases). Trimming cost V 0 bases and J 2 bases, with 10 bases left between them. The CDR3 extends over 15 amino acids. CDR1 is SEHNR and CDR2 is FQNEAQ in the germline V gene (reference sequence). The CDR3 spells CASSLAGGYNYGYTF. CDR3 nucleotides: TGTGCCAGCAGCTTAGCGGGGGGATACAACTATGGCTACACCTTC.

The chain links TRBV4-2 to TRBJ2-1; 12 bases align to TRBD2. The trim removed 6 bases at V and 8 bases at J, leaving 8 bases unmatched. The CDR3 covers 15 residues. Germline CDR1 reads LGHNA; CDR2 reads YNFKEQ. The CDR3 nucleotides read TGTGCCAGCAGTCTTTCTAGCGGGGGGGCCGATGAGCAGTTCTTC. It specifies CASSLSSGGADEQFF.

The count of this clone is one. This chain uses TRBV3-1 (or the pseudogene TRBV3-2) with TRBJ2-7; D might be TRBD1 (6 bases). Germline V gives CDR1 LGHDT, CDR2 YNNKEL (reference sequence). Trimming left V 4 bases short and J 9 bases short, with 13 bases between. The CDR3 contains 12 residues. CDR3 residues: CASSRSGASQYF. The CDR3 coding sequence is TGTGCCAGCAGCCGCTCAGGGGCCTCGCAGTACTTC.

The chain links TRBV27 to TRBJ1-2; possibly TRBD1 for D (5 bases). Germline V lookup: CDR1 MNHEY, CDR2 SMNVEV (reference sequence). V gave up 4 bases and J gave up 4 bases, with 10 bases separating them. The CDR3 is 13 amino acids. The CDR3 nucleotides are TGTGCCAGCAGTTCCCTGGGGGGCTATGGCTACACCTTC. Translated: CASSSLGGYGYTF.

The chain has TRBV30 and TRBJ1-5; TRBD1 is a possible D gene (5 bases). The V end lost 1 base, the J end lost 5 bases, and 15 bases lay between the germline ends. Germline CDR1 is GTSNPN and CDR2 is SVGIG (reference sequence). The CDR3 has 15 amino acids. The CDR3 spells CAWSGSAGHDQPQHF. The DNA for the CDR3 is TGTGCCTGGAGTGGGTCGGCAGGGCATGATCAGCCCCAGCATTTT.

This sequence joins TRBV30 and TRBJ2-7, with TRBD1 as a possible D gene (5 bases). Germline V gene lookup returns CDR1 GTSNPN and CDR2 SVGIG (reference sequence). CDR3 length equals 14 residues. V shed 3 bases and J shed 5 bases, with 17 bases lying between them. CDR3 protein: CAWRVGFQGNEQYF. The CDR3 DNA follows: TGTGCCTGGAGAGTAGGCTTTCAGGGCAACGAGCAGTACTTC.

The chain is built from TRBV7-8 and TRBJ1-2; D unresolved. Deletions cut 4 bases from V and 8 bases from J, with 11 bases between. CDR1 and CDR2 from the germline V gene are SGHVS and FQNEAQ. The CDR3 totals 12 residues. The CDR3 nucleotides are TGTGCCAGCAGCTCTATTGATTACGGCTACACCTTC. Its protein product is CASSSIDYGYTF. Based on the CDR3 plus reference TRBV7-8 and TRBJ1-2, the full variable domain is GAGVSQSPRYKVAKRGQDVALRCDPISGHVSLFWYQQALGQGPEFLTYFQNEAQLDKSGLPSDRFFAERPEGSVSTLKIQRTQQEDSAVYLCASSSIDYGYTFGSGTRLTVV.

The rearrangement joins TRBV28 to TRBJ1-5; D possibly corresponds to TRBD1 (5 bases). This CDR3 is built from 12 residues. Germline CDR1 reads MDHEN; CDR2 reads SYDVKM. V lost 11 bases and J 4 bases, leaving 12 bases between the germline ends. The CDR3 reads CASLQGNQPQHF. CDR3 nucleotide sequence: TGTGCCTCCCTTCAGGGTAATCAGCCCCAGCATTTT. The whole variable domain, remainder taken from reference TRBV28 and TRBJ1-5, is DVKVTQSSRYLVKRTGEKVFLECVQDMDHENMFWYRQDPGLGLRLIYFSYDVKMKEKGDIPEGYSVSREKKERFSLILESASTNQTSMYLCASLQGNQPQHFGDGTRLSIL.

The chain employs TRBV11-2 and TRBJ1-1; D is ambiguous. Trimming took off 5 bases at V and 3 bases at J, with 4 bases between the two ends. The CDR3 extends over 11 amino acids. CDR1 is SGHAT, CDR2 FQNNGV, per germline. The CDR3 reads CASSLHTEAFF. CDR3 DNA sequence: TGTGCCAGCAGCCTACACACTGAAGCTTTCTTT.

The chain joins TRBV29-1 to TRBJ1-1, with 8 bases fitting TRBD1. V dropped 4 bases and J dropped 1; count of bases not matched to a gene: 8. Germline CDR1 reads SQVTM; CDR2 reads ANQGSEA. The CDR3 length is 15 residues. The CDR3 nucleotides read TGCAGCGTTGGAGTCGACAGGGGACCGAACACTGAAGCTTTCTTT. Its translation is CSVGVDRGPNTEAFF.

The chain employs TRBV24-1 and TRBJ1-5; D gene uncertain. Germline loops: CDR1 KGHDR, CDR2 SFDVKD. Trimming cost V 7 bases and J 1 base, with 10 bases left between them. The CDR3 has 14 amino acids. DNA for the CDR3: TGTGCCACCAGAAGGAGAGGAAGCAATCAGCCCCAGCATTTT. It encodes CATRRRGSNQPQHF.

The V gene is TRBV20-1, the J gene TRBJ1-2; no firm D call. CDR3 length equals 11 residues. Germline V CDR1 and CDR2: DFQATT, SNEGSKA (reference sequence). The V gene lost 5 bases and the J gene lost 8 bases, with 12 bases spanning the gap. CDR3 coding DNA: TGCAGTGCTGGCCCTCATAGCGGCTACACCTTC. This gives the protein CSAGPHSGYTF.

The CDR3 sequence: CASRQEGARMEGYTF. The DNA of the CDR3 is TGTGCCAGCCGCCAGGAGGGGGCGCGGATGGAAGGCTACACCTTC. The chain is built from TRBV6-6 and TRBJ1-2; 7 bases agree with TRBD1. Germline values: CDR1 MNHNY, CDR2 SVGAGI (reference sequence). V was clipped by 8 bases and J by 8 bases; unmatched bases: 17. The CDR3 totals 15 residues.

The CDR3 nucleotides read TGTGCCAGCAGCCTCACGACTAGAGGATACAATGAGCAGTTCTTC. Translation: CASSLTTRGYNEQFF. The rearrangement joins TRBV3-1 (or the pseudogene TRBV3-2) to TRBJ2-1; D possibly corresponds to TRBD2 (6 bases). Germline V gene lookup returns CDR1 LGHDT and CDR2 YNNKEL (reference sequence). V was trimmed by 4 bases and J by 4 bases, leaving 14 bases between them. The length of the CDR3 is 15 residues.

The chain carries TRBV6-4 and TRBJ1-1; D remains unclear. CDR1 MRHNA and CDR2 SNTAGT come from the germline V gene. Trimming took 5 bases from V and 8 from J, leaving 9 bases between them. CDR3 size: 11 residues. CDR3 in DNA: TGTGCCAGCAGTACCCCGGGGGAAGCTTTCTTT. Translation: CASSTPGEAFF.

The V gene is TRBV2, the J gene TRBJ2-5; no clear D. The CDR3 has 14 residues. Germline V gene data show CDR1 as SNHLY and CDR2 as FYNNEI. Trimming cost V 1 base and J 3 bases, with 9 bases left between them. The DNA of the CDR3 is TGTGCCAGCAGTGAAGAGTGGCAGAAAGAGACCCAGTACTTC. This codes for CASSEEWQKETQYF.

This clone has just one count. One end of the junction is discordant with germline, which a read error may explain. J is TRBJ2-7 and V is TRBV28; 8 nucleotides line up with TRBD1. The CDR3 is made up of 12 amino acids. Germline CDR1 reads MDHEN; CDR2 reads SYDVKM. The CDR3 DNA sequence: TGTGCCAGCAGTCTAACCACCGGGACAGGTCTTTTC. Its protein is CASSLTTGTGLF.

The V and J genes are TRBV5-1 and TRBJ1-1; no firm D call. Germline assignment: CDR1 SGHRS and CDR2 YFSETQ. V was cut by 4 bases and J by 1 base, with 11 bases left in between. This CDR3 region has 14 residues. The CDR3 is CASSLTAGNTEAFF. CDR3 coding DNA: TGCGCCAGCAGCCTCACCGCGGGGAACACTGAAGCTTTCTTT.

In regard to this clone: This sample also contains other DNA sequences that code for the same CDR3. V and J are TRBV6-5 and TRBJ1-4; D is perhaps TRBD1 (5 bases). CDR3 length equals 14 residues. The germline CDR1 and CDR2 sequences are MNHEY and SVGAGI. V was clipped by 3 bases and J by 2 bases, with 7 bases between them. CDR3 DNA sequence: TGTGCCAGCAGTTATCGGGGGACTAATGAAAAACTGTTTTTT. The encoded protein is CASSYRGTNEKLFF.

The chain uses TRBV5-1 and TRBJ2-2; D might be TRBD1 (5 bases). V lost 5 bases and J 6 bases, leaving 14 bases between the germline ends. The CDR3 has 14 residues. The germline V gene encodes CDR1 SGHRS and CDR2 YFSETQ. CDR3 loop: CASRPGWGSGELFF. DNA for the CDR3: TGCGCCAGCAGACCGGGTTGGGGCTCCGGGGAGCTGTTTTTT. Full variable domain (rest looked up from reference TRBV5-1 and TRBJ2-2): KAGVTQTPRYLIKTRGQQVTLSCSPISGHRSVSWYQQTPGQGLQFLFEYFSETQRNKGNFPGRFSGRQFSNSRSEMNVSTLELGDSALYLCASRPGWGSGELFFGEGSRLTVL.